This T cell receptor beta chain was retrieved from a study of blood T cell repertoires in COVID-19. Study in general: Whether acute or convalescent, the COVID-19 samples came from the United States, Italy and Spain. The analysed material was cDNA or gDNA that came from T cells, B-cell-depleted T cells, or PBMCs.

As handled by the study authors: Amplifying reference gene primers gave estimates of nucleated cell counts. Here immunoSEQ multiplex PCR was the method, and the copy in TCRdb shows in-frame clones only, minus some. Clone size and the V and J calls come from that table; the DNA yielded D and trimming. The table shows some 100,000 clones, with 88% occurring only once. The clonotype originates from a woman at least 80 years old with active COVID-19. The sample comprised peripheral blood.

CDR3 sequence (DNA): TGTGCCAGTAGTACCTCCCTTGGACAGGGGAGGTATAATGAGCAGTTCTTC. This sequence encodes CASSTSLGQGRYNEQFF. This chain connects TRBV19 to TRBJ2-1; 9 positions agree with TRBD1. The CDR3 is 17 residues long. The germline CDR1 and CDR2 sequences are LNHDA and SQIVND (reference sequence). V dropped 4 bases and J dropped 7; count of bases not matched to a gene: 14.